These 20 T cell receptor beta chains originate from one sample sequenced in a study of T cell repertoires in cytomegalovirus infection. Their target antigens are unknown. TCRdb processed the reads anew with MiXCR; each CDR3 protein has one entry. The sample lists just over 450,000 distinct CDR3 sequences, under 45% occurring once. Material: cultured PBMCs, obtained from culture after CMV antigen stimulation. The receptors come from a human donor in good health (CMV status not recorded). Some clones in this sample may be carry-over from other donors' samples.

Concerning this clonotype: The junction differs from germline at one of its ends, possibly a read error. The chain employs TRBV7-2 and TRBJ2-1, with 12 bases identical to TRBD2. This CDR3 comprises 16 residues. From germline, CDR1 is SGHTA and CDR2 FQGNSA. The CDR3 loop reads CASRLELAGGGMEQFF. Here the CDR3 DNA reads TGTGCCAGCAGATTAGAACTAGCGGGAGGCGGGATGGAGCAGTTCTTC. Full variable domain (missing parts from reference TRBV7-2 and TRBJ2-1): GAGVSQSPSNKVTEKGKDVELRCDPISGHTALYWYRQSLGQGLEFLIYFQGNSAPDKSGLPSDRFSAERTGGSVSTLTIQRTQQEDSAVYLCASRLELAGGGMEQFFGPGTRLTVL.

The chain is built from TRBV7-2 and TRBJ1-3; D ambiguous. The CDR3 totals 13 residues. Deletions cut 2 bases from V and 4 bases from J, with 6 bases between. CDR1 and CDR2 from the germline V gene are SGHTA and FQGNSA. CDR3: CASSLNEGNTIYF. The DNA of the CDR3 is TGTGCCAGCAGCTTAAATGAGGGAAACACCATATATTTT. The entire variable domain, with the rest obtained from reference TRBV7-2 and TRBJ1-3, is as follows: GAGVSQSPSNKVTEKGKDVELRCDPISGHTALYWYRQSLGQGLEFLIYFQGNSAPDKSGLPSDRFSAERTGGSVSTLTIQRTQQEDSAVYLCASSLNEGNTIYFGEGSWLTVV.

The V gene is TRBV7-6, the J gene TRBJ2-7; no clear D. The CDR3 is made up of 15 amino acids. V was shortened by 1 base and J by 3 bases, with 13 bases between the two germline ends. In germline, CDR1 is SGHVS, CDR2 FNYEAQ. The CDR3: CASSLERIRCYEQYF. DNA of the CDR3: TGTGCCAGCAGCTTAGAAAGGATTCGTTGCTACGAGCAGTACTTC.

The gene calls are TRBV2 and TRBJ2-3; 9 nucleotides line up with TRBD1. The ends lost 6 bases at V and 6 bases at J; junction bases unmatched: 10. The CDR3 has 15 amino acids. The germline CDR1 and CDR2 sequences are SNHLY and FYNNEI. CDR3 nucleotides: TGTGCCAGCAGCTTGAACAGGGGGCGAGGGGATACGCAGTATTTT. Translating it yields CASSLNRGRGDTQYF.

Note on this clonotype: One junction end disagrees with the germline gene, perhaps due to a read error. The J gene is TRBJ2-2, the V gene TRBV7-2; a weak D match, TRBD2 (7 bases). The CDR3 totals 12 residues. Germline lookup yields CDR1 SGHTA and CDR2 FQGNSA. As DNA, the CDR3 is TGTGCCAGCAGTCCGAGGGGGGGACGAATTCTTTTT. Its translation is CASSPRGGRILF. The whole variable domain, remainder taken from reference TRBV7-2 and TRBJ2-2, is GAGVSQSPSNKVTEKGKDVELRCDPISGHTALYWYRQSLGQGLEFLIYFQGNSAPDKSGLPSDRFSAERTGGSVSTLTIQRTQQEDSAVYLCASSPRGGRILFGEGSRLTVL.

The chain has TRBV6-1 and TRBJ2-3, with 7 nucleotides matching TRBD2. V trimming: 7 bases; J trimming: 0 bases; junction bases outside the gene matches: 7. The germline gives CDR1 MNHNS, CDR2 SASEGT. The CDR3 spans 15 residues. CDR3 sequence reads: CASKAAGPSTDTQYF. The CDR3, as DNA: TGTGCCAGCAAGGCAGCGGGGCCCAGCACAGATACGCAGTATTTT.

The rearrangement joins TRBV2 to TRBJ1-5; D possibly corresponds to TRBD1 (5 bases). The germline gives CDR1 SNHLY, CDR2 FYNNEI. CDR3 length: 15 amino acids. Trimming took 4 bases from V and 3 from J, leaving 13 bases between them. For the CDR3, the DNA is TGTGCCAGCAGTGGTCAGTCAGGGAACAATCAGCCCCAGCATTTT. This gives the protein CASSGQSGNNQPQHF.

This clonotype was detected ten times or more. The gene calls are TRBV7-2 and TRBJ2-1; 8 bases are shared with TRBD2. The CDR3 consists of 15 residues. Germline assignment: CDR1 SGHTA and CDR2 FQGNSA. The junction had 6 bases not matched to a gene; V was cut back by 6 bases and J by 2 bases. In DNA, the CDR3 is TGTGCCAGCAGAACCCGGGGGGGAGCCTACAATGAGCAGTTCTTC. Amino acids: CASRTRGGAYNEQFF. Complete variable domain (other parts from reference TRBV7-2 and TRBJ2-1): GAGVSQSPSNKVTEKGKDVELRCDPISGHTALYWYRQSLGQGLEFLIYFQGNSAPDKSGLPSDRFSAERTGGSVSTLTIQRTQQEDSAVYLCASRTRGGAYNEQFFGPGTRLTVL.

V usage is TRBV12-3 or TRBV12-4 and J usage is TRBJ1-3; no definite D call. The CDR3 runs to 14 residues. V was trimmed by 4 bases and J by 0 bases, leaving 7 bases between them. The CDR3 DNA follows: TGTGCCAGCAGTTCCCAGCGCTCTGGAAACACCATATATTTT. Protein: CASSSQRSGNTIYF.

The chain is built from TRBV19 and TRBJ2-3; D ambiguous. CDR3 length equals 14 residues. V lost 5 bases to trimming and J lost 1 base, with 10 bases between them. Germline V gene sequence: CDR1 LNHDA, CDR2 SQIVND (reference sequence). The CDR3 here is CASSPVRGTDTQYF. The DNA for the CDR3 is TGTGCCAGTAGTCCGGTACGAGGCACAGATACGCAGTATTTT.

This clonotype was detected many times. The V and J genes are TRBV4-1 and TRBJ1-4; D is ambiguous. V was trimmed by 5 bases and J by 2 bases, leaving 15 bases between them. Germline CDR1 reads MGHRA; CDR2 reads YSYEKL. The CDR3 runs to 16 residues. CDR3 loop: CASSSRATGTNEKLFF. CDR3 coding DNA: TGCGCCAGCAGCTCCCGCGCGACGGGTACTAATGAAAAACTGTTTTTT.

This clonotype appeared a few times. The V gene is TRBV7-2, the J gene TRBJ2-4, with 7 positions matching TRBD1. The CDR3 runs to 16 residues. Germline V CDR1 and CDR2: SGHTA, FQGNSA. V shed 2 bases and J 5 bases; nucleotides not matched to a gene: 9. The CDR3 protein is CASSLYKGAFENIQYF. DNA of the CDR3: TGTGCCAGCAGCTTATACAAGGGGGCTTTTGAAAACATTCAGTACTTC.

The CDR3 sequence is CASSPGQGEFYGYTF. CDR3 coding DNA: TGTGCCAGCTCACCCGGACAGGGTGAATTCTATGGCTACACCTTC. V is TRBV18 and J is TRBJ1-2; TRBD1 agrees at 8 bases. CDR1 and CDR2 from the germline V gene are KGHSH and LQKENI. The CDR3 covers 15 residues. The ends lost 3 bases at V and 4 bases at J; junction bases unmatched: 7.

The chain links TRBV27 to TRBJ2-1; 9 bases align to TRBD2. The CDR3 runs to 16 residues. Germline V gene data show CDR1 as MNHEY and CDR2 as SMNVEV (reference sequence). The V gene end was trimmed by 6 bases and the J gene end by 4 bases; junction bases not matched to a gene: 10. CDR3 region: CASRGGGGRDYNEQFF. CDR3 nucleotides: TGTGCCAGCAGGGGCGGGGGCGGGAGGGATTACAATGAGCAGTTCTTC.

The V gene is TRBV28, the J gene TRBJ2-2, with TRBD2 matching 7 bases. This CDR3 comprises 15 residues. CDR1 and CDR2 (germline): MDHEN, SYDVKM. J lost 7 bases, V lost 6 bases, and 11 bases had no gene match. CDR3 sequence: CASRLGGEGFGELFF. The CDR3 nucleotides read TGTGCCAGCAGGCTAGGAGGGGAGGGATTCGGGGAGCTGTTTTTT.

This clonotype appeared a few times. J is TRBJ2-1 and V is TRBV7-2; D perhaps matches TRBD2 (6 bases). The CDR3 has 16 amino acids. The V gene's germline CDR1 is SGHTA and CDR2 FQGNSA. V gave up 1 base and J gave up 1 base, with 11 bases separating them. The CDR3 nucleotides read TGTGCCAGCAGCTTAGGGGTAGCGGTATCCTACAATGAGCAGTTCTTC. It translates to CASSLGVAVSYNEQFF. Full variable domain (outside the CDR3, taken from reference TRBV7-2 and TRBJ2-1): GAGVSQSPSNKVTEKGKDVELRCDPISGHTALYWYRQSLGQGLEFLIYFQGNSAPDKSGLPSDRFSAERTGGSVSTLTIQRTQQEDSAVYLCASSLGVAVSYNEQFFGPGTRLTVL.

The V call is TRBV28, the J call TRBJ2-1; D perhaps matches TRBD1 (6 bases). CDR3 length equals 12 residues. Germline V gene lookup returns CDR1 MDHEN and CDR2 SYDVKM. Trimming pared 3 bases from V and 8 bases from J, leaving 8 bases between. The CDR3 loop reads CASSFPGDEQFF. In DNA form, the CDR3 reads TGTGCCAGCAGTTTCCCAGGGGATGAGCAGTTCTTC.

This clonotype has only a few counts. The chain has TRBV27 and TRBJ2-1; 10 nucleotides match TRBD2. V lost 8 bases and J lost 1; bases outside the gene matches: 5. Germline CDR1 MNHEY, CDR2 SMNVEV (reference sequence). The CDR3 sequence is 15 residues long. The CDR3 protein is CASASSGSSYNEQFF. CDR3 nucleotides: TGTGCCAGCGCCTCTAGCGGGAGTTCCTACAATGAGCAGTTCTTC.

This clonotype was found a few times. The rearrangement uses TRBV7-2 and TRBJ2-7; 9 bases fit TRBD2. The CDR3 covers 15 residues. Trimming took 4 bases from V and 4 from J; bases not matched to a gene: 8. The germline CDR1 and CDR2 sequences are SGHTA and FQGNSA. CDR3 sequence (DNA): TGTGCCAGCAGCTACAGCCCAGCGGGAGGTTACGAGCAGTACTTC. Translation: CASSYSPAGGYEQYF.

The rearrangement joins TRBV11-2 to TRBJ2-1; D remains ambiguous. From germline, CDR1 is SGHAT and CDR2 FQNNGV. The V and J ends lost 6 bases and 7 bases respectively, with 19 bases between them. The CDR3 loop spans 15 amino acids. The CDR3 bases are TGTGCCAGCAGTACCTGGCGGCCCCTAGAGAATGAGCAGTTCTTC. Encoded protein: CASSTWRPLENEQFF.